This T cell receptor beta chain was observed in a study of monozygotic twins with inflammatory bowel disease. From approximately 3,500 ng of total RNA, each TCR library was prepared. The unique tags termed UMIs, each holding a 6-nucleotide sample barcode, were added by means of template switching. After re-calling the 5' RACE reads, TCRdb lists one entry per CDR3 protein, DNA absent. This sample carries roughly 320,000 distinct CDR3 sequences, with 5.6% going to the ten biggest clones. Germline V lookup: CDR1 DFQATT, CDR2 SNEGSKA (reference sequence). This CDR3 comprises 16 residues. Study-level points and caveats: Relative clonotype sharing with others was diminished in IBD patients versus healthy twins, particularly with disease activity. Those with IBD had lower TCRbeta diversity (inverse Simpson) than their healthy co-twins did.

Notes on this clonotype: Antigen unknown.

The material sequenced was blood. The chain employs TRBV20-1 and TRBJ1-5; TCRdb's D call of TRBD1 is untestable without DNA. The clonotype was recovered from a human donor with ulcerative colitis or Crohn's disease, or a healthy co-twin of an affected twin (not recorded which). This chain's CDR3 is CSAVNRGRGNNQPQHF.